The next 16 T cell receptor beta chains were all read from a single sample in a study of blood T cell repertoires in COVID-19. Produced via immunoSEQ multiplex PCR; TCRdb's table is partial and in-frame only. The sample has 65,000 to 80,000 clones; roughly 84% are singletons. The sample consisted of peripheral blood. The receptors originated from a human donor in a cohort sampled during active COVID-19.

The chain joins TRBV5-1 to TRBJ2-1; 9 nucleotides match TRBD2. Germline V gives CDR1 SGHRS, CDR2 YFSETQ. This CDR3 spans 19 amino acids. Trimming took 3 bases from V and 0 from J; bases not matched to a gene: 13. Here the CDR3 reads CASSSYSGGHKSSYNEQFF. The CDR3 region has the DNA TGCGCCAGCAGCTCCTATAGCGGGGGCCATAAGAGCTCCTACAATGAGCAGTTCTTC.

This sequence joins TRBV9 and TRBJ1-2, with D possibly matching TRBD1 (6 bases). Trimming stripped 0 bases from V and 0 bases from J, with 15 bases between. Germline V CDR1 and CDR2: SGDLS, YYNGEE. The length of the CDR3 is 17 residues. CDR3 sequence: CASSVGSGTQTNYGYTF. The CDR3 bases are TGTGCCAGCAGCGTAGGGTCGGGGACACAGACTAACTATGGCTACACCTTC.

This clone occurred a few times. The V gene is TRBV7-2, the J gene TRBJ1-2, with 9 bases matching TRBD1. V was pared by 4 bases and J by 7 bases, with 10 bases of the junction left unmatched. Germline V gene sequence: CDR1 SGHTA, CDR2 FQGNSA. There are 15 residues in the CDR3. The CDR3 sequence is CASSSYQQGAGGYTF. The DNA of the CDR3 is TGTGCCAGCAGCTCCTACCAACAGGGGGCCGGTGGCTACACCTTC. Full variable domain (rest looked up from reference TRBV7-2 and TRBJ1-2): GAGVSQSPSNKVTEKGKDVELRCDPISGHTALYWYRQSLGQGLEFLIYFQGNSAPDKSGLPSDRFSAERTGGSVSTLTIQRTQQEDSAVYLCASSSYQQGAGGYTFGSGTRLTVV.

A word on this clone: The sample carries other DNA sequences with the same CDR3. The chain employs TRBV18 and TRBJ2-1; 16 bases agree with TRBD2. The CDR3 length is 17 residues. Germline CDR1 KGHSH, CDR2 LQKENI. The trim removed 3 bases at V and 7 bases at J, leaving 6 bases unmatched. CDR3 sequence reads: CASSPGTSGRVWNEQFF. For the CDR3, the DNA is TGTGCCAGCTCACCGGGGACTAGCGGGAGGGTCTGGAATGAGCAGTTCTTC.

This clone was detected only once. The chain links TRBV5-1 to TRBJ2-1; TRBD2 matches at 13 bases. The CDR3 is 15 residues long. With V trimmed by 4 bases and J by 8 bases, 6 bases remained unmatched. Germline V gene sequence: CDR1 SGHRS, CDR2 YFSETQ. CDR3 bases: TGCGCCAGCAGCCGGAGGACTAGCGGGAGTGATGAGCAGTTCTTC. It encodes CASSRRTSGSDEQFF.

The CDR3 DNA is TGTGCCAGCTCACCAGAGGCGGGGGGGACCTACGAGCAGTACTTC. The encoded protein is CASSPEAGGTYEQYF. V gene TRBV18 combines with J gene TRBJ2-7; TRBD2 matches 9 bases. CDR3 length: 15 amino acids. The junction had 4 bases not matched to a gene; V was cut back by 2 bases and J by 2 bases. The germline V gene has CDR1 KGHSH and CDR2 LQKENI.

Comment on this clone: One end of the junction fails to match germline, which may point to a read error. Here the CDR3 reads CSARREGQGHF. The CDR3 DNA reads as TGCAGTGCTAGAAGGGAAGGGCAGGGGCATTTT. The chain uses TRBV20-1 and TRBJ2-3; TRBD1 is a possible D gene (6 bases). The germline CDR1 and CDR2 sequences are DFQATT and SNEGSKA (reference sequence). The CDR3 extends over 11 amino acids.

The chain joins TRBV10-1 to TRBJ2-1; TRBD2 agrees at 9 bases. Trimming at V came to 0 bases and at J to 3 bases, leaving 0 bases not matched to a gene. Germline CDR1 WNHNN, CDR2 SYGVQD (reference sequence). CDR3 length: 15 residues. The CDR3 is CASSESAGGYNEQFF. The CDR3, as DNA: TGCGCCAGCAGTGAGTCAGCGGGAGGCTACAATGAGCAGTTCTTC.

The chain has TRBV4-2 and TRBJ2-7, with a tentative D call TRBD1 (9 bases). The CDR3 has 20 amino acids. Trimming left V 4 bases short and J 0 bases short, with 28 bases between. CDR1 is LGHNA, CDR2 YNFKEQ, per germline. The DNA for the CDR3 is TGTGCCAGCAGCCGAGCTACAGGGGGCGGTGGAGCGGGGGACTCCTACGAGCAGTACTTC. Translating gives CASSRATGGGGAGDSYEQYF.

CDR3 protein: CASSLASAYEQYF. The CDR3 region has the DNA TGTGCCAGCAGTTTAGCTAGCGCCTACGAGCAGTACTTC. The J gene is TRBJ2-7, the V gene TRBV28; D is perhaps TRBD2 (6 bases). Germline V gives CDR1 MDHEN, CDR2 SYDVKM. Trimming cost V 2 bases and J 2 bases, with 7 bases left between them. The CDR3 runs to 13 residues.

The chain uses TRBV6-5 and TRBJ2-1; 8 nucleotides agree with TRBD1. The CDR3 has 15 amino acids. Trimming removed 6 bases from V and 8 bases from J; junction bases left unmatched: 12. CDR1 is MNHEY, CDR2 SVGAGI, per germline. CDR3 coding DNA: TGTGCCAGCAGGGCACCCGGACAGGGTTGGGATGAGCAGTTCTTC. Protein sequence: CASRAPGQGWDEQFF.

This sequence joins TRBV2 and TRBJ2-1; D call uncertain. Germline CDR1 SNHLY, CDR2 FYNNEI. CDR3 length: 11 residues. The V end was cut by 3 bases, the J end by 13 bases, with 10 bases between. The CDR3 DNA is TGTGCCAGCAGTGACCCAGTATCACAGTTCTTC. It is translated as CASSDPVSQFF.

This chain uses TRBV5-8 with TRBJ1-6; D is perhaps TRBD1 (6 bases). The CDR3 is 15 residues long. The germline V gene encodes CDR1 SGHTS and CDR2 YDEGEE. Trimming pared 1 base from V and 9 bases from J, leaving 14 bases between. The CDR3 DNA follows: TGTGCCAGCAGCTTGACCGGGACATTGAGTTCACCCCTCCACTTT. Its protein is CASSLTGTLSSPLHF.

The CDR3 spells CASSGVRGAAGELFF. The CDR3 nucleotides read TGTGCCAGCTCCGGGGTACGGGGGGCGGCCGGGGAGCTGTTTTTT. The J gene is TRBJ2-2, the V gene TRBV6-5, with D perhaps matching TRBD2 (7 bases). The V and J ends lost 8 bases and 6 bases respectively, with 19 bases between them. Germline CDR1 and CDR2: MNHEY and SVGAGI. The CDR3 has 15 residues.

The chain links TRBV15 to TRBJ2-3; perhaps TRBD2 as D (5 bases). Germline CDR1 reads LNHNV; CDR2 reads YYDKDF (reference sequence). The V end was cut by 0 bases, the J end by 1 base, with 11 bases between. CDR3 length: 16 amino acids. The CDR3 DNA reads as TGTGCCACCAGCAGAGATAGGACGAGGGGCACAGATACGCAGTATTTT. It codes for CATSRDRTRGTDTQYF.

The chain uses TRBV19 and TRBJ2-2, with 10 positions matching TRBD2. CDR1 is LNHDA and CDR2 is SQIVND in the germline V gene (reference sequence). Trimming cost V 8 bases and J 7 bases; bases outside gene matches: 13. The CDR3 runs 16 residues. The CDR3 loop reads CASGRLSGGAVGELFF. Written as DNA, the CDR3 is TGTGCCAGTGGCCGACTGAGCGGGGGGGCCGTCGGGGAGCTGTTTTTT.